A single sample is the source of the 9 T cell receptor beta chains below, sequenced in a study of T-cell reconstitution after alpha-beta-depleted transplantation in children. Unique molecular identifiers featured in how the TCRbeta library was prepared. TCRdb reprocessed the PCR reads via MiXCR and lists one record per CDR3 protein. The sample contains approximately 1,000,000 distinct CDR3 sequences, about 31% of which appear only once. The sample here was PBMCs, mostly from graft donor cells, taken 360 days after TCRalphabeta/CD19-depleted stem cell transplant. These receptors all stem from a boy under three years old who had a stem cell transplant for SCID, so the T cells may come from the graft donor.

This sequence joins TRBV12-3 or TRBV12-4 and TRBJ2-3; maybe TRBD1 (5 bases). Trimming cost V 7 bases and J 1 base, with 15 bases left between them. The length of the CDR3 is 15 residues. CDR3 coding DNA: TGTGCCAGCACCGAACAGGCGGAGCGCACAGATACGCAGTATTTT. Its protein is CASTEQAERTDTQYF.

The genes are TRBV7-2 and TRBJ2-5; possibly TRBD1 for D (5 bases). The CDR3 is 14 amino acids. The V end lost 1 base, the J end lost 7 bases, and 13 bases lay between the germline ends. CDR1 and CDR2 (germline): SGHTA, FQGNSA. Here the CDR3 reads CASSLGGSSGTQYF. In DNA form, the CDR3 reads TGTGCCAGCAGCTTAGGGGGCAGCTCGGGGACCCAGTACTTC.

In its sample, this clonotype was seen a few times. The chain uses TRBV5-1 and TRBJ2-2, with D hard to call. Germline lookup yields CDR1 SGHRS and CDR2 YFSETQ. V lost 0 bases and J 4 bases, leaving 10 bases between the germline ends. The length of the CDR3 is 15 residues. CDR3 DNA sequence: TGCGCCAGCAGCTTGGCAGTAGGCGGCACCGGGGAGCTGTTTTTT. Its translation is CASSLAVGGTGELFF.

There are a few counts of this clonotype. Here the CDR3 DNA reads TGTGCCAGCAGTCCGAAGGGACGGATGTTCGCTGAAGCTTTCTTT. It yields the protein CASSPKGRMFAEAFF. The chain recombines TRBV3-1 with TRBJ1-1; D may be TRBD1 (5 bases). Trimming took 6 bases from V and 6 from J, leaving 20 bases between them. This CDR3 contains 15 residues. Germline-derived CDR1 and CDR2 are LGHDT and YNNKEL (reference sequence).

The chain recombines TRBV5-1 with TRBJ2-1; D not certain. Germline assignment: CDR1 SGHRS and CDR2 YFSETQ. This CDR3 is built from 15 residues. Trimming removed 4 bases at V and 5 bases at J, with 16 bases between. CDR3 protein: CASSPIMDVNNEQFF. The DNA of the CDR3 is TGCGCCAGCAGCCCTATTATGGACGTAAACAATGAGCAGTTCTTC.

The chain joins TRBV2 to TRBJ1-1; 9 bases line up with TRBD1. Germline values: CDR1 SNHLY, CDR2 FYNNEI. This CDR3 contains 15 residues. V lost 6 bases, J lost 1 base, and 6 bases stayed unmatched. The CDR3 region is CASRARDRENTEAFF. CDR3 nucleotides: TGTGCCAGCAGGGCCCGGGACAGGGAGAACACTGAAGCTTTCTTT.

In its sample, this clonotype was seen a few times. The chain uses TRBV12-3 or TRBV12-4 and TRBJ2-7; D is uncertain. This CDR3 is built from 11 residues. Deletions cut 5 bases from V and 5 bases from J, with 7 bases between. The CDR3 region is CASSLENEQYF. In nucleotides, the CDR3 is TGTGCCAGCAGTCTGGAGAACGAGCAGTACTTC.

The V call is TRBV24-1, the J call TRBJ2-3; TRBD1 matches at 10 bases. Germline V gene lookup returns CDR1 KGHDR and CDR2 SFDVKD. There are 16 residues in the CDR3. Germline trimming cut 2 bases from V and 4 bases from J; bases unmatched to any gene: 5. The CDR3 bases are TGTGCCACCAGTGATTCCGGGACAGGGGTGTCAGATACGCAGTATTTT. It encodes CATSDSGTGVSDTQYF.

This clonotype was seen more than once but under ten times. This chain joins TRBV29-1 and TRBJ2-1; TRBD1 is a possible D gene (6 bases). Germline loops: CDR1 SQVTM, CDR2 ANQGSEA. The CDR3 consists of 18 residues. The V end was cut by 2 bases, the J end by 2 bases, with 22 bases between. CDR3 loop: CSVETGEGHRVPYNEQFF. The CDR3 nucleotides read TGCAGCGTTGAAACCGGAGAAGGGCACAGGGTCCCCTACAATGAGCAGTTCTTC.